These 15 T cell receptor beta chains were sequenced from one sample in a study of regulatory T cells in long-lasting Graves disease. Time point denoted: newly diagnosed GD, antithyroid drugs for less than 3 months. RNA extracted from PBMCs served as the sequencing template. Both iRepertoire HTBI primers and Arm-PCR of CDR3 regions were used to build the TCR beta libraries. TCRdb redid the calling of the multiplex PCR reads with MiXCR, one entry per CDR3 protein. The sample includes 400,000 to 500,000 distinct CDR3 sequences, about 15% seen only once; the top ten take approximately 7.8%. These same data were also listed under a study on T cells in Graves' hyperthyroidism and ophthalmopathy.

Sequences were derived from peripheral blood mononuclear cells (PBMCs), sampled at new diagnosis, from a patient treated with antithyroid drugs. The receptors here all came from a middle-aged woman with Graves disease.

This clonotype was counted many times. The rearrangement links TRBV27 to TRBJ1-6; possibly TRBD1 for D (5 bases). V was cut by 7 bases and J by 3 bases, with 13 bases left in between. The CDR3 totals 15 residues. Germline loops: CDR1 MNHEY, CDR2 SMNVEV (reference sequence). DNA of the CDR3: TGTGCCAGCAAACCCAGGGTAGACTATAATTCACCCCTCCACTTT. Its protein product is CASKPRVDYNSPLHF.

This clonotype has at least ten counts. J is TRBJ1-1 and V is TRBV7-6; D call uncertain. This CDR3 contains 14 residues. V lost 1 base to trimming and J lost 0 bases, with 6 bases between them. Germline CDR1 is SGHVS and CDR2 is FNYEAQ. In DNA form, the CDR3 reads TGTGCCAGCAGCTTAGGTGGTTTGAACACTGAAGCTTTCTTT. This codes for CASSLGGLNTEAFF.

The rearrangement uses TRBV11-2 and TRBJ2-5; 7 bases map to TRBD2. J lost 2 bases, V lost 6 bases, and 9 bases had no gene match. The CDR3 consists of 15 residues. Germline CDR1 is SGHAT and CDR2 is FQNNGV. The CDR3 nucleotides are TGTGCCAGCAGGCCGGTTGGAGCGGGGCAAGAGACCCAGTACTTC. Translating gives CASRPVGAGQETQYF.

This clonotype was observed many times. The gene calls are TRBV5-1 and TRBJ2-3, with 9 bases that match TRBD2. J lost 0 bases, V lost 0 bases, and 11 bases had no gene match. Germline loops: CDR1 SGHRS, CDR2 YFSETQ. There are 19 residues in the CDR3. Here the CDR3 DNA reads TGCGCCAGCAGCTTGGTACCTAGCGGGGAACGACGTAGCACAGATACGCAGTATTTT. It specifies CASSLVPSGERRSTDTQYF.

This clonotype was observed at least ten times. CDR3 residues: CASSLAGQGYEQYF. CDR3 DNA: TGTGCCAGCAGCTTAGCGGGACAGGGCTACGAGCAGTACTTC. The chain recombines TRBV7-8 with TRBJ2-7, with 9 bases fitting TRBD1. V lost 0 bases and J lost 3; bases outside the gene matches: 0. The CDR3 consists of 14 residues. CDR1 SGHVS and CDR2 FQNEAQ come from the germline V gene.

The sample holds many counts of this clonotype. This chain uses TRBV11-3 with TRBJ2-3; 8 bases align to TRBD1. The CDR3 is 18 amino acids. The germline gives CDR1 SGHNT, CDR2 YENEEA. The junction had 11 bases not matched to a gene; V was cut back by 3 bases and J by 0 bases. Here the CDR3 DNA reads TGTGCCAGCAGCTTGGGGAGATACCGGGACAGGAGCACAGATACGCAGTATTTT. It is translated as CASSLGRYRDRSTDTQYF.

This clonotype was seen many times. Germline and junction disagree at one end, which may indicate a read error. The rearrangement joins TRBV24-1 to TRBJ2-5, with unresolved D. The germline V gene has CDR1 KGHDR and CDR2 SFDVKD. The CDR3 contains 12 residues. CDR3 sequence: CATSDLRETQYF. The CDR3 DNA reads TGTGCCACCAGCGATTTGAGAGAGACCCAGTACTTC.

This clonotype was counted a few times. A much larger clone sits a single nucleotide away, making a read error possible. V is TRBV28 and J is TRBJ2-1; TRBD1 matches 10 bases. In germline, CDR1 is MDHEN, CDR2 SYDVKM. The CDR3 is 15 residues long. V trimming: 5 bases; J trimming: 8 bases; junction bases outside the gene matches: 9. Written as DNA, the CDR3 is TGTGCCAGCAGTACCGGGACAGGGGCGCACGATGAGCAGTTCTTC. Protein product: CASSTGTGAHDEQFF.

This clonotype was seen more than once but under ten times. V is TRBV12-5 and J is TRBJ2-1; no firm D call. V lost 7 bases and J lost 2, with 6 bases in between. The germline V gene encodes CDR1 LGHNT and CDR2 FRNRAP. There are 12 residues in the CDR3. Here the CDR3 DNA reads TGTGCTAGTGACCGGACCTACAATGAGCAGTTCTTC. Protein sequence: CASDRTYNEQFF.

The chain couples TRBV29-1 to TRBJ2-4; 9 positions match TRBD1. J lost 1 base, V lost 2 bases, and 3 bases had no gene match. This CDR3 has 15 amino acids. The germline V gene encodes CDR1 SQVTM and CDR2 ANQGSEA. The CDR3 is CSVESGQGAKNIQYF. DNA for the CDR3: TGCAGCGTTGAATCCGGACAGGGGGCCAAAAACATTCAGTACTTC. Complete variable domain (other parts from reference TRBV29-1 and TRBJ2-4): SAVISQKPSRDICQRGTSLTIQCQVDSQVTMMFWYRQQPGQSLTLIATANQGSEATYESGFVIDKFPISRPNLTFSTLTVSNMSPEDSSIYLCSVESGQGAKNIQYFGAGTRLSVL.

The V gene is TRBV7-9, the J gene TRBJ2-1; perhaps TRBD1 as D (6 bases). Germline-derived CDR1 and CDR2 are SEHNR and FQNEAQ (reference sequence). The CDR3 runs to 16 residues. V was clipped by 5 bases and J by 8 bases, with 22 bases between them. The CDR3 sequence: CASSHIVGGFWDEQFF. The CDR3 DNA reads as TGTGCCAGCAGCCATATAGTTGGGGGCTTCTGGGATGAGCAGTTCTTC. The full variable domain, its missing parts supplied by reference TRBV7-9 and TRBJ2-1, is DTGVSQNPRHKITKRGQNVTFRCDPISEHNRLYWYRQTLGQGPEFLTYFQNEAQLEKSRLLSDRFSAERPKGSFSTLEIQRTEQGDSAMYLCASSHIVGGFWDEQFFGPGTRLTVL.

This chain joins TRBV5-4 and TRBJ2-1, with 12 bases matching TRBD2. Germline V gene data show CDR1 as SGHNT and CDR2 as YYREEE (reference sequence). The CDR3 has 16 residues. The trim removed 3 bases at V and 6 bases at J, leaving 7 bases unmatched. The chain's CDR3 is CASSSTSGRGGNEQFF. DNA of the CDR3: TGTGCCAGCAGCTCGACTAGCGGGAGAGGGGGCAATGAGCAGTTCTTC.

Details on this clonotype: Since a much larger clone is just one base distant, this may be a read error. Because the CDR3 is missing its conserved closing phenylalanine or tryptophan, this is likely a read error. The genes are TRBV19 and TRBJ2-1, with unresolved D. Germline V gives CDR1 LNHDA, CDR2 SQIVND (reference sequence). This CDR3 region has 15 residues. The V gene lost 3 bases and the J gene lost 1 base, with 10 bases spanning the gap. CDR3 protein: CASSIGIGSYNEQFL. The CDR3 nucleotides are TGTGCCAGTAGTATTGGAATCGGGTCCTACAATGAGCAGTTCTTA.

The sample holds many counts of this clonotype. The rearrangement links TRBV7-9 to TRBJ2-5, with 7 nucleotides matching TRBD1. The CDR3 runs 15 residues. CDR1 and CDR2 from the germline V gene are SEHNR and FQNEAQ (reference sequence). The J segment lost 5 bases and the V segment lost 7 bases, leaving 13 bases of the junction unmatched. The CDR3 region has the DNA TGTGCCAGCACCAACCAGGGGGATGTAGGGGAGACCCAGTACTTC. The encoded protein is CASTNQGDVGETQYF.

The rearrangement uses TRBV4-2 and TRBJ2-7, with TRBD2 as a possible D gene (6 bases). CDR1 and CDR2 from the germline V gene are LGHNA and YNFKEQ. The CDR3 runs to 14 residues. V lost 1 base and J lost 4, with 11 bases in between. The CDR3, as DNA: TGTGCCAGCAGCCAAGTCGGGAGCGGGTACGAGCAGTACTTC. As protein: CASSQVGSGYEQYF.